These 17 T cell receptor beta chains share one sample of origin, sequenced in a study of T cell responses to AZD1222 COVID-19 vaccine. Profiling relied on immunoSEQ multiplex PCR, and the TCRdb table lists in-frame clones only, not all of them. The sample comprises 180,000 or so clones, more than 75% of which are singletons, and 25% to 30% rests with the top ten. The sample was peripheral blood, taken 28 days after the second AZD1222 dose. These receptors were collected from an adult who received the AZD1222 COVID-19 vaccine.

The chain joins TRBV27 to TRBJ1-5, with no clear D. The CDR3 has 16 residues. Deletions cut 4 bases from V and 6 bases from J, with 19 bases between. Germline values: CDR1 MNHEY, CDR2 SMNVEV (reference sequence). This CDR3 reads CASSWKGGREGQPQHF. CDR3 DNA sequence: TGTGCCAGCAGTTGGAAGGGAGGAAGGGAGGGTCAGCCCCAGCATTTT.

The chain has TRBV28 and TRBJ2-4; 8 bases fit TRBD1. V shed 5 bases and J 8 bases; nucleotides not matched to a gene: 14. CDR1 is MDHEN, CDR2 SYDVKM, per germline. This CDR3 has 16 amino acids. This CDR3 is CASSPGLGQGAHIQYF. In nucleotides, the CDR3 is TGTGCCAGCAGTCCTGGCTTGGGGCAGGGGGCCCACATTCAGTACTTC.

This CDR3 is CASSSIGASGGEQFF. In DNA form, the CDR3 reads TGTGCCAGCAGCTCCATAGGGGCTAGCGGCGGTGAGCAGTTCTTC. The J gene is TRBJ2-1, the V gene TRBV7-2; TRBD2 agrees at 7 bases. The CDR3 spans 15 residues. V dropped 4 bases and J dropped 9; count of bases not matched to a gene: 12. Germline V lookup: CDR1 SGHTA, CDR2 FQGNSA.

The chain is built from TRBV5-1 and TRBJ1-4; 10 bases are a match to TRBD1. Trimming cost V 0 bases and J 7 bases; bases outside gene matches: 0. Per the germline V gene, CDR1 is SGHRS and CDR2 is YFSETQ. The CDR3 has 14 amino acids. The CDR3 is CASSLGDRGEKLFF. In nucleotides, the CDR3 is TGCGCCAGCAGCTTGGGGGACAGGGGTGAAAAACTGTTTTTT.

The chain carries TRBV5-8 and TRBJ2-6, with 10 nucleotides matching TRBD1. CDR1 SGHTS and CDR2 YDEGEE come from the germline V gene. The CDR3 runs 17 residues. With 4 bases clipped from V and 2 bases from J, the junction kept 6 bases outside the gene matches. CDR3 sequence: CASSRGQGRAGANVLTF. CDR3 DNA sequence: TGTGCCAGCAGCAGGGGACAGGGGAGGGCTGGGGCCAACGTCCTGACTTTC.

This clone was observed a few times. The chain uses TRBV3-1 (or the pseudogene TRBV3-2) and TRBJ2-7, with D possibly being TRBD1 (5 bases). This CDR3 has 12 amino acids. V lost 6 bases to trimming and J lost 6 bases, with 12 bases between them. The V gene's germline CDR1 is LGHDT and CDR2 YNNKEL (reference sequence). In nucleotides, the CDR3 is TGTGCCAGCAGTTACATAAGGGGCGAGCAGTACTTC. This encodes CASSYIRGEQYF.

The chain employs TRBV5-4 and TRBJ2-5; D possibly corresponds to TRBD1 (6 bases). Germline CDR1 SGHNT, CDR2 YYREEE (reference sequence). Between the trimmed V and J ends, which lost 2 bases and 0 bases, there was a span of 11 bases. This CDR3 region has 15 residues. CDR3 protein: CASSLDRTDQETQYF. CDR3 DNA sequence: TGTGCCAGCAGCTTAGATCGGACAGACCAAGAGACCCAGTACTTC.

The chain uses TRBV28 and TRBJ1-3; D gene uncertain. CDR1 is MDHEN and CDR2 is SYDVKM in the germline V gene. This CDR3 comprises 16 residues. V gave up 3 bases and J gave up 2 bases, with 14 bases separating them. CDR3: CASSFTGTHTGNTIYF. CDR3 nucleotide sequence: TGTGCCAGCAGTTTTACCGGTACACATACTGGAAACACCATATATTTT.

The chain combines TRBV11-1 with TRBJ1-2; D gene ambiguous. Germline CDR1 SGHAT, CDR2 FQDESV (reference sequence). Trimming stripped 5 bases from V and 6 bases from J, with 7 bases between. The CDR3 is 11 residues long. The CDR3 DNA reads TGTGCCAGCAGCCCCGGGGATGGCTACACCTTC. Its protein is CASSPGDGYTF.

The chain uses TRBV28 and TRBJ2-6; 11 bases line up with TRBD1. The CDR3 length is 18 residues. The germline V gene encodes CDR1 MDHEN and CDR2 SYDVKM. Trimming cost V 1 base and J 2 bases; bases outside gene matches: 4. The CDR3 sequence is CASSLSGQGAAGANVLTF. The CDR3, as DNA: TGTGCCAGCAGTTTATCAGGACAGGGGGCGGCTGGGGCCAACGTCCTGACTTTC.

The chain is built from TRBV11-3 and TRBJ2-1; weak D call: TRBD2 (7 bases). The V and J ends lost 6 bases and 5 bases respectively, with 17 bases between them. Germline V gives CDR1 SGHNT, CDR2 YENEEA. This CDR3 comprises 15 residues. The CDR3 sequence: CASSGGGSVDNEQFF. The CDR3 bases are TGTGCCAGCAGTGGGGGGGGCAGTGTGGACAATGAGCAGTTCTTC.

Details on this clone: Distinct nucleotide sequences in the sample also encode this CDR3. The V gene is TRBV5-1, the J gene TRBJ2-2; maybe TRBD1 (7 bases). Germline CDR1 is SGHRS and CDR2 is YFSETQ. V lost 0 bases to trimming and J lost 5 bases, with 11 bases between them. The CDR3 totals 15 residues. The CDR3 bases are TGCGCCAGCAGCTTGGACAGGGGAGGAACCGGGGAGCTGTTTTTT. Its protein product is CASSLDRGGTGELFF.

The chain carries TRBV4-3 and TRBJ2-1, with TRBD2 identical over 7 bases. CDR1 is LGHNA, CDR2 YSLEER, per germline. J lost 5 bases, V lost 1 base, and 17 bases had no gene match. The CDR3 covers 19 residues. In DNA form, the CDR3 reads TGCGCCAGCAGCCAAGTCTCAGGCTTGGGCGGGAGTACACACAATGAGCAGTTCTTC. Encoded protein: CASSQVSGLGGSTHNEQFF.

This clone has a single count. The chain carries TRBV3-1 (or the pseudogene TRBV3-2) and TRBJ1-6; D possibly corresponds to TRBD1 (6 bases). Germline CDR1 is LGHDT and CDR2 is YNNKEL (reference sequence). The CDR3 is 16 amino acids. The V and J ends lost 2 bases and 5 bases respectively, with 13 bases between them. The CDR3 DNA reads as TGTGCCAGCAGCCAATCCGACAGGACGAATAATTCACCCCTCCACTTT. It specifies CASSQSDRTNNSPLHF.

The gene calls are TRBV28 and TRBJ1-5; 8 bases are shared with TRBD1. The CDR3 length is 15 residues. Germline CDR1 and CDR2: MDHEN and SYDVKM. The V gene end was trimmed by 2 bases and the J gene end by 7 bases; junction bases not matched to a gene: 7. The CDR3, as DNA: TGTGCCAGCAGTTTACTACAGGGGGTGGGCCAGCCCCAGCATTTT. Its protein product is CASSLLQGVGQPQHF. Using reference TRBV28 and TRBJ1-5 for the parts outside the CDR3, the full variable domain is DVKVTQSSRYLVKRTGEKVFLECVQDMDHENMFWYRQDPGLGLRLIYFSYDVKMKEKGDIPEGYSVSREKKERFSLILESASTNQTSMYLCASSLLQGVGQPQHFGDGTRLSIL.

The chain recombines TRBV3-1 (or the pseudogene TRBV3-2) with TRBJ2-7; D is uncertain. V was pared by 1 base and J by 3 bases, with 4 bases between. CDR1 and CDR2 from the germline V gene are LGHDT and YNNKEL (reference sequence). The CDR3 spans 12 residues. CDR3 in amino acids: CASSQADYEQYF. CDR3 DNA sequence: TGTGCCAGCAGCCAAGCCGACTACGAGCAGTACTTC.

The rearrangement links TRBV6-9 to TRBJ2-7; D perhaps matches TRBD2 (6 bases). The CDR3 is made up of 13 amino acids. Germline V gene lookup returns CDR1 MNHGY and CDR2 SVAAGI. V was shortened by 6 bases and J by 3 bases, with 12 bases between the two germline ends. DNA for the CDR3: TGTGCCAGCAGCACCCGGGAGAACTACGAGCAGTACTTC. It codes for CASSTRENYEQYF.